Presented here are 14 T cell receptor beta chains from one specimen sequenced in a study of cytomegalovirus exposure and HLA in healthy donors. 60 Vbeta and 13 Jbeta primers were used in PCR. Sequencing used immunoSEQ multiplex PCR; TCRdb keeps in-frame clones, though not all of them. This sample carries 95,000 to 150,000 clones, about 78% of them seen once, and the ten largest clones take 6.5% to 9%. The sample consisted of PBMCs. The receptors stem from a woman aged 40 to 49 in good health and CMV-seropositive.

The chain carries TRBV5-1 and TRBJ2-1; 10 nucleotides line up with TRBD1. Trimming at V came to 9 bases and at J to 7 bases, leaving 10 bases not matched to a gene. This CDR3 is built from 14 residues. CDR1 is SGHRS, CDR2 YFSETQ, per germline. The CDR3 DNA follows: TGCGCCACCCGAGGGACAGGGGTGGGAAATGAGCAGTTCTTC. Amino acid sequence: CATRGTGVGNEQFF. Filled out from reference TRBV5-1 and TRBJ2-1, the complete variable domain reads KAGVTQTPRYLIKTRGQQVTLSCSPISGHRSVSWYQQTPGQGLQFLFEYFSETQRNKGNFPGRFSGRQFSNSRSEMNVSTLELGDSALYLCATRGTGVGNEQFFGPGTRLTVL.

About this clone: The same CDR3 also results from other DNA sequences found in this sample. The chain has TRBV14 and TRBJ1-2; tentative D call: TRBD1 (5 bases). The length of the CDR3 is 13 residues. The V end lost 1 base, the J end lost 4 bases, and 7 bases lay between the germline ends. CDR1 is SGHDN and CDR2 is FVKESK in the germline V gene. CDR3 amino acids: CASSQGRGYGYTF. CDR3 nucleotide sequence: TGTGCCAGCAGCCAAGGGAGGGGCTATGGCTACACCTTC.

The gene calls are TRBV27 and TRBJ1-2, with a weak D call TRBD1 (6 bases). The CDR3 covers 15 residues. Germline assignment: CDR1 MNHEY and CDR2 SMNVEV (reference sequence). V was pared by 5 bases and J by 1 base, with 14 bases between. CDR3 coding DNA: TGTGCCAGCAGTCTCGCTAGGACAGTTAACTATGGCTACACCTTC. Amino acid sequence: CASSLARTVNYGYTF.

The rearrangement links TRBV27 to TRBJ1-1; no definite D call. The V end was cut by 7 bases, the J end by 1 base, with 10 bases between. CDR1 and CDR2 from the germline V gene are MNHEY and SMNVEV (reference sequence). The CDR3 covers 13 residues. DNA of the CDR3: TGTGCCAGCATACGTCCGGGGAACACTGAAGCTTTCTTT. As protein: CASIRPGNTEAFF.

This clone came up a few times. The rearrangement joins TRBV6-1 to TRBJ1-6, with no clear D. Deletions cut 4 bases from V and 5 bases from J, with 3 bases between. The CDR3 is 12 residues long. Germline V lookup: CDR1 MNHNS, CDR2 SASEGT. The CDR3 DNA follows: TGTGCCAGCAGTGTAAATAATTCACCCCTCCACTTT. Amino acid sequence: CASSVNNSPLHF.

The chain employs TRBV27 and TRBJ2-3; 12 positions match TRBD2. The V segment lost 2 bases and the J segment 5 bases; nucleotides outside the gene matches: 17. Looked up from germline, CDR1 is MNHEY and CDR2 is SMNVEV (reference sequence). CDR3 length: 20 amino acids. In DNA form, the CDR3 reads TGTGCCAGCAGTTTACGGCTCCCCGGGCTAGCGGGGGGGTACAGAGATACGCAGTATTTT. It specifies CASSLRLPGLAGGYRDTQYF.

The J gene is TRBJ2-3, the V gene TRBV19; 12 nucleotides match TRBD1. Germline V CDR1 and CDR2: LNHDA, SQIVND (reference sequence). There are 16 residues in the CDR3. The V gene end was trimmed by 4 bases and the J gene end by 6 bases; junction bases not matched to a gene: 8. CDR3 in DNA: TGTGCCAGTAGTAAGGGGACAGGGGGCAGCAGGGATACGCAGTATTTT. It encodes CASSKGTGGSRDTQYF.

Here the CDR3 DNA reads TGTGCCAGCAGCTTTAACAGGGACCAGCCCCAGCATTTT. Amino acids: CASSFNRDQPQHF. The chain joins TRBV7-9 to TRBJ1-5; D might be TRBD1 (6 bases). Trimming pared 3 bases from V and 7 bases from J, leaving 10 bases between. The germline CDR1 and CDR2 sequences are SEHNR and FQNEAQ (reference sequence). The CDR3 consists of 13 residues.

In its sample, this clone was seen a few times. V usage is TRBV6-4 and J usage is TRBJ1-3, with D hard to call. In germline, CDR1 is MRHNA, CDR2 SNTAGT. This CDR3 is 13 amino acids long. Trimming pared 6 bases from V and 9 bases from J, leaving 15 bases between. The CDR3 reads CASSSGYGGTIYF. The CDR3 region has the DNA TGTGCCAGCAGCTCCGGATACGGAGGCACCATATATTTT.

The chain has TRBV6-6 and TRBJ2-1; 8 bases line up with TRBD1. V dropped 2 bases and J dropped 4; count of bases not matched to a gene: 4. The CDR3 is made up of 15 amino acids. Germline lookup yields CDR1 MNHNY and CDR2 SVGAGI (reference sequence). In nucleotides, the CDR3 is TGTGCCAGCAGTTACACGGGACAGGAGTACAATGAGCAGTTCTTC. Its protein is CASSYTGQEYNEQFF.

The J gene is TRBJ1-5, the V gene TRBV7-2; D unresolved. Germline lookup yields CDR1 SGHTA and CDR2 FQGNSA. The CDR3 runs to 13 residues. V was trimmed by 5 bases and J by 7 bases, leaving 12 bases between them. The chain's CDR3 is CASSMNPEQPQHF. DNA of the CDR3: TGTGCCAGCAGCATGAATCCAGAACAGCCCCAGCATTTT.

The chain combines TRBV7-8 with TRBJ2-3; perhaps TRBD1 as D (5 bases). The CDR3 consists of 19 residues. Trimming took off 5 bases at V and 2 bases at J, with 26 bases between the two ends. Per germline, CDR1 SGHVS and CDR2 FQNEAQ. The CDR3 protein is CASSPRPGRQILLTDTQYF. The DNA of the CDR3 is TGTGCCAGCAGCCCCCGCCCAGGGCGCCAGATCCTACTCACAGATACGCAGTATTTT. The full variable domain, its missing parts supplied by reference TRBV7-8 and TRBJ2-3, is GAGVSQSPRYKVAKRGQDVALRCDPISGHVSLFWYQQALGQGPEFLTYFQNEAQLDKSGLPSDRFFAERPEGSVSTLKIQRTQQEDSAVYLCASSPRPGRQILLTDTQYFGPGTRLTVL.

The rearrangement joins TRBV27 to TRBJ1-2, with unresolved D. The CDR3 runs to 14 residues. Trimming removed 5 bases from V and 5 bases from J, with 15 bases in between. Per germline, CDR1 MNHEY and CDR2 SMNVEV (reference sequence). The CDR3 protein is CASSPLAGAYGYTF. CDR3 nucleotide sequence: TGTGCCAGCAGTCCCCTAGCGGGCGCATATGGCTACACCTTC.

The chain employs TRBV19 and TRBJ2-5; D gene unclear. Germline values: CDR1 LNHDA, CDR2 SQIVND (reference sequence). CDR3 length equals 11 residues. V lost 6 bases to trimming and J lost 5 bases, with 7 bases between them. CDR3 in amino acids: CASSNWETQYF. The CDR3, as DNA: TGTGCCAGTAGCAACTGGGAGACCCAGTACTTC.